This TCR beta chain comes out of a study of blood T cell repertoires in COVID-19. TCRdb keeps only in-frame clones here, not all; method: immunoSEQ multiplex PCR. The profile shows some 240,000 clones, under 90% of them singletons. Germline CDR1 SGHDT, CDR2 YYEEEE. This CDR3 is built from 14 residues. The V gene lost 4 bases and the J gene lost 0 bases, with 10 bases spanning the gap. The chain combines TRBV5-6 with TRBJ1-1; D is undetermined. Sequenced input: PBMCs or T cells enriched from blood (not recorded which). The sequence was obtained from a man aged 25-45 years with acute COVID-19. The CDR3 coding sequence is TGTGCCAGCAGCCTACGGTTCCTGAACACTGAAGCTTTCTTT. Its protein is CASSLRFLNTEAFF.